Listed here are 19 T cell receptor beta chains from one sample, sequenced in a study of blood T cell repertoires in COVID-19. TCRdb's table, derived via immunoSEQ multiplex PCR, lists solely in-frame clones and lacks some. This table holds approximately 150,000 clones, approximately 80% found once. The sequencing input was peripheral blood. Every receptor here comes from a man between 60 and 70 years old with active or convalescent COVID-19.

Only a few counts were recorded for this clone. The chain is built from TRBV5-6 and TRBJ1-2, with a possible D match to TRBD1 (6 bases). The germline V gene encodes CDR1 SGHDT and CDR2 YYEEEE. The CDR3 is 14 amino acids. Trimming left V 4 bases short and J 2 bases short, with 12 bases between. This CDR3 is CASSPLDRNYGYTF. The CDR3 DNA reads TGTGCCAGCAGCCCATTGGACAGAAACTATGGCTACACCTTC.

V and J are TRBV6-6 and TRBJ2-3; D may be TRBD2 (5 bases). Germline CDR1 reads MNHNY; CDR2 reads SVGAGI (reference sequence). V was clipped by 5 bases and J by 4 bases, with 25 bases between them. The CDR3 sequence is 18 residues long. CDR3 sequence reads: CASSPRGRLSLVSDTQYF. CDR3 coding DNA: TGTGCCAGCAGTCCTCGGGGTAGGTTATCTTTGGTCTCAGATACGCAGTATTTT.

The chain joins TRBV3-1 (or the pseudogene TRBV3-2) to TRBJ1-3, with D perhaps matching TRBD1 (5 bases). CDR1 is LGHDT and CDR2 is YNNKEL in the germline V gene (reference sequence). The CDR3 is 14 residues long. V lost 3 bases to trimming and J lost 0 bases, with 6 bases between them. Here the CDR3 reads CASSQTVSGNTIYF. CDR3 nucleotides: TGTGCCAGCAGCCAGACAGTCTCTGGAAACACCATATATTTT.

The V and J genes are TRBV7-9 and TRBJ2-7; no firm D call. V was pared by 2 bases and J by 3 bases, with 8 bases between. The CDR3 spans 13 residues. CDR1 is SEHNR, CDR2 FQNEAQ, per germline (reference sequence). CDR3 sequence reads: CASSLLANYEQYV. DNA for the CDR3: TGTGCCAGCAGCTTATTAGCAAACTACGAGCAGTACGTC.

V is TRBV30 and J is TRBJ2-5, with 7 bases matching TRBD2. Germline assignment: CDR1 GTSNPN and CDR2 SVGIG (reference sequence). V dropped 5 bases and J dropped 0; count of bases not matched to a gene: 9. CDR3 length equals 15 residues. CDR3: CAWDLGTMDQETQYF. CDR3 DNA: TGTGCCTGGGATCTCGGGACTATGGACCAAGAGACCCAGTACTTC.

The rearrangement joins TRBV27 to TRBJ1-1; D is unresolved. The V end lost 3 bases, the J end lost 1 base, and 9 bases lay between the germline ends. This CDR3 contains 14 residues. Germline loops: CDR1 MNHEY, CDR2 SMNVEV (reference sequence). The chain's CDR3 is CASSFGLQNTEAFF. In DNA form, the CDR3 reads TGTGCCAGCAGTTTTGGACTTCAGAACACTGAAGCTTTCTTT.

The chain couples TRBV7-9 to TRBJ2-1; TRBD2 matches at 8 bases. After removal of 4 bases from V and 5 bases from J, the junction contained 7 bases not matched to a gene. Germline CDR1 reads SEHNR; CDR2 reads FQNEAQ (reference sequence). The CDR3 is made up of 15 amino acids. The CDR3 nucleotides read TGTGCCAGCAGCTACACTAGCGGTAGAAACAATGAGCAGTTCTTC. It yields the protein CASSYTSGRNNEQFF.

This rearrangement joins TRBV7-6 to TRBJ1-1; D is undetermined. The germline V and J ends were trimmed by 5 bases and 5 bases, with 12 bases remaining between them. The germline gives CDR1 SGHVS, CDR2 FNYEAQ. This CDR3 region has 13 residues. The CDR3 sequence is CASSRAGLTEAFF. The CDR3 DNA follows: TGTGCCAGCAGCCGCGCAGGTTTGACTGAAGCTTTCTTT. Variable domain in full (rest from reference TRBV7-6 and TRBJ1-1): GAGVSQSPRYKVTKRGQDVALRCDPISGHVSLYWYRQALGQGPEFLTYFNYEAQQDKSGLPNDRFSAERPEGSISTLTIQRTEQRDSAMYRCASSRAGLTEAFFGQGTRLTVV.

This chain connects TRBV27 to TRBJ2-1, with 8 bases aligning to TRBD2. V lost 7 bases to trimming and J lost 1 base; unmatched junction nucleotides: 9. The germline V gene encodes CDR1 MNHEY and CDR2 SMNVEV (reference sequence). The CDR3 is made up of 16 amino acids. In nucleotides, the CDR3 is TGTGCCAGCATCTCATTTCGGGGGGGATCCTACAATGAGCAGTTCTTC. It translates to CASISFRGGSYNEQFF.

The gene calls are TRBV30 and TRBJ1-6; possible D gene TRBD1, 5 bases. V lost 4 bases and J 9 bases, leaving 19 bases between the germline ends. This CDR3 contains 15 residues. Germline V CDR1 and CDR2: GTSNPN, SVGIG (reference sequence). CDR3 coding DNA: TGTGCCTGGATATCAGGGCAGGGTGTCGGTTCACCCCTCCACTTT. Translation: CAWISGQGVGSPLHF. Using reference TRBV30 and TRBJ1-6 for the parts outside the CDR3, the full variable domain is SQTIHQWPATLVQPVGSPLSLECTVEGTSNPNLYWYRQAAGRGLQLLFYSVGIGQISSEVPQNLSASRPQDRQFILSSKKLLLSDSGFYLCAWISGQGVGSPLHFGNGTRLTVT.

The chain carries TRBV27 and TRBJ2-7; 9 nucleotides line up with TRBD2. With 7 bases clipped from V and 7 bases from J, the junction kept 8 bases outside the gene matches. Germline V CDR1 and CDR2: MNHEY, SMNVEV (reference sequence). The CDR3 is made up of 13 amino acids. The CDR3 DNA reads as TGTGCCAGCAACCGGGGACTAGCTGGGGAGCAGTACGTC. It yields the protein CASNRGLAGEQYV.

The chain joins TRBV19 to TRBJ2-7; the D is unclear. V was pared by 2 bases and J by 6 bases, with 11 bases between. The length of the CDR3 is 13 residues. From germline, CDR1 is LNHDA and CDR2 SQIVND (reference sequence). The CDR3 DNA follows: TGTGCCAGTAGTATACGACCCCGAGGCGAGCAGTACTTC. This encodes CASSIRPRGEQYF.

This clone occurred once. The genes are TRBV19 and TRBJ2-1, with TRBD2 matching 7 bases. The CDR3 covers 15 residues. The V gene end was trimmed by 3 bases and the J gene end by 7 bases; junction bases not matched to a gene: 9. CDR1 LNHDA and CDR2 SQIVND come from the germline V gene (reference sequence). CDR3 in amino acids: CASSIRAGVPNEQFF. Here the CDR3 DNA reads TGTGCCAGTAGTATCCGGGCGGGGGTCCCAAATGAGCAGTTCTTC.

This clone was seen more than once but under ten times. The chain joins TRBV18 to TRBJ2-1; D is ambiguous. V lost 8 bases and J 3 bases, leaving 23 bases between the germline ends. This CDR3 is built from 17 residues. CDR1 KGHSH and CDR2 LQKENI come from the germline V gene. The CDR3, as DNA: TGTGCCAGCCTCACCACCGTTTCATCAAACAGCTACAATGAGCAGTTCTTC. This sequence encodes CASLTTVSSNSYNEQFF.

V and J are TRBV19 and TRBJ1-2; no definite D call. V lost 5 bases, J lost 2 bases, and 15 bases lay in between. The CDR3 consists of 15 residues. Germline CDR1 is LNHDA and CDR2 is SQIVND (reference sequence). The CDR3 is CASSGENGENYGYTF. Written as DNA, the CDR3 is TGTGCCAGTAGTGGGGAGAACGGTGAGAACTATGGCTACACCTTC.

The CDR3 nucleotides read TGCGCCAGCAGAGTAACGGGATGGGCTTCTGAAAAACTGTTTTTT. It is translated as CASRVTGWASEKLFF. This chain uses TRBV5-1 with TRBJ1-4; D is unresolved. Trimming stripped 5 bases from V and 7 bases from J, with 18 bases between. The CDR3 is 15 amino acids. Germline V gene sequence: CDR1 SGHRS, CDR2 YFSETQ.

This chain uses TRBV12-3 or TRBV12-4 with TRBJ2-7; possibly TRBD1 for D (6 bases). The ends were cut back, 6 bases at V and 0 bases at J, with 9 bases in the middle. The CDR3 covers 13 residues. In nucleotides, the CDR3 is TGTGCCAGCAGGGGGGCTAGCTCCTACGAGCAGTACGTC. Protein: CASRGASSYEQYV.

This clone was seen once. The chain uses TRBV12-3 or TRBV12-4 and TRBJ1-1; TRBD1 might be the D (5 bases). This CDR3 region has 13 residues. V lost 5 bases to trimming and J lost 0 bases, with 7 bases between them. The CDR3 coding sequence is TGTGCCAGCAGTCCGGACATGAACACTGAAGCTTTCTTT. Translation gives CASSPDMNTEAFF.

The rearrangement joins TRBV14 to TRBJ2-7; TRBD2 matches 11 bases. With V trimmed by 1 base and J by 4 bases, 15 bases remained unmatched. Germline-derived CDR1 and CDR2 are SGHDN and FVKESK. The CDR3 has 19 residues. The CDR3 reads CASSQGRLAGGPTSYEQYF. DNA for the CDR3: TGTGCCAGCAGCCAAGGCCGGCTAGCGGGGGGACCGACATCTTACGAGCAGTACTTC.